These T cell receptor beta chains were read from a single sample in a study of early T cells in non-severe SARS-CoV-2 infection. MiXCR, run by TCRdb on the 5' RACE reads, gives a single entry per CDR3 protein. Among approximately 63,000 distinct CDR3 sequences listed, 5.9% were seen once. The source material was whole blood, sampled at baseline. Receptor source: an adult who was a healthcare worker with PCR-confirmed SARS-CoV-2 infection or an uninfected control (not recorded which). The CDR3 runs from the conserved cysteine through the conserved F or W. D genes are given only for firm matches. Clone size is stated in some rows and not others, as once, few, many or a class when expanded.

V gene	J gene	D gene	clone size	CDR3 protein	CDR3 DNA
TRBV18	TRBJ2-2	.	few	CASSPPLWGVETGELFF	TGTGCCAGCTCACCACCCCTATGGGGAGTGGAGACCGGGGAGCTGTTTTTT
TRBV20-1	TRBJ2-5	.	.	CSAVQETQYF	TGCAGTGCTGTCCAAGAGACCCAGTACTTC
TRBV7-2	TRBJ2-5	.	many	CASSPRAVETQYF	TGTGCCAGCAGCCCCCGGGCCGTAGAGACCCAGTACTTC
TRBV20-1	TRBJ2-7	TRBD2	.	CSALPGLADSYEQYF	TGCAGTGCTCTTCCCGGACTAGCGGACTCCTACGAGCAGTACTTC
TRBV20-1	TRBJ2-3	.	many	CSARYMADTQYF	TGCAGTGCTAGATATATGGCAGATACGCAGTATTTT
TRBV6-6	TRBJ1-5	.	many	CASSYSADNQPQHF	TGTGCCAGCAGTTACTCAGCCGACAATCAGCCCCAGCATTTT
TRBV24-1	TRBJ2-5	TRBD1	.	CATSDRVGETQYF	TGTGCCACCAGCGACAGGGTCGGAGAGACCCAGTACTTC
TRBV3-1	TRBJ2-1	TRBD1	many	CASSLYRGQAYNEQFF	TGTGCCAGCAGCTTGTACAGGGGGCAGGCTTACAATGAGCAGTTCTTC
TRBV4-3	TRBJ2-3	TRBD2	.	CASSLSWEGRGADTQYF	TGCGCCAGCAGCCTATCCTGGGAGGGGCGGGGGGCAGATACGCAGTATTTT
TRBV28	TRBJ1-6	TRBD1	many	CASTRQGSHSPLHF	TGTGCCAGCACGAGACAGGGGTCCCATTCACCCCTCCACTTT
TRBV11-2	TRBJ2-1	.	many	CASSLVRRLYYNEQFF	TGTGCCAGCAGCTTAGTGCGCAGGCTCTACTACAATGAGCAGTTCTTC
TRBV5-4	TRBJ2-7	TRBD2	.	CASSSISGLAGFDEQYF	TGTGCCAGCAGCTCAATTTCGGGACTAGCGGGATTCGACGAGCAGTACTTC
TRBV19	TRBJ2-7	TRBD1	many	CASSNYYTGGSGEQYF	TGTGCCAGTAGCAACTACTACACAGGGGGCTCGGGAGAGCAGTACTTC
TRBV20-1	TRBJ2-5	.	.	CSAPSGPNQETQYF	TGCAGTGCCCCGAGCGGGCCCAATCAAGAGACCCAGTACTTC
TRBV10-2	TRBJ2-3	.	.	CASSEPYGTSTDTQYF	TGCGCCAGCAGTGAGCCCTACGGTACTAGCACAGATACGCAGTATTTT
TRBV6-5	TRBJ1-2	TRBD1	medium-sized	CASSPVTGGASYGYTF	TGTGCCAGCAGCCCCGTGACAGGGGGCGCGAGCTATGGCTACACCTTC
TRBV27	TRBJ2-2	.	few	CASSSGDGAGELFF	TGTGCCAGCAGTTCCGGGGACGGCGCCGGGGAGCTGTTTTTT
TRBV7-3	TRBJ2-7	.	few	CASSLDWASPGEQYF	TGTGCCAGCAGCTTAGATTGGGCTAGCCCGGGGGAGCAGTACTTC
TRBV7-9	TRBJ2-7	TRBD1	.	CASSGTGVPSYEQYF	TGTGCCAGCAGCGGCACAGGGGTCCCCTCCTACGAGCAGTACTTC
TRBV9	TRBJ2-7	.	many	CASSEKEGGPYEQYF	TGTGCCAGCAGCGAAAAGGAGGGGGGCCCCTACGAGCAGTACTTC
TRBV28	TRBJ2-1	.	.	CASSLSAPEFKQFF	TGTGCCAGCAGCTTATCGGCCCCCGAATTTAAGCAGTTCTTC
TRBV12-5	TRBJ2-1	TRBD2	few	CASGPTSSGSGVEQFF	TGTGCTAGTGGTCCCACTTCTAGCGGGAGTGGTGTTGAGCAGTTCTTC
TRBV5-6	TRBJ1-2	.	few	CASSLDTNYGYTF	TGTGCCAGCAGCTTGGACACTAACTATGGCTACACCTTC
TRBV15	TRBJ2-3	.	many	CATRNRVGTQYF	TGTGCCACCAGAAACAGGGTTGGTACGCAGTATTTT
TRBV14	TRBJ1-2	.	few	CASSQEGYGYTF	TGTGCCAGCAGCCAAGAGGGCTATGGCTACACCTTC
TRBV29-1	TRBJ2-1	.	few	CSVDRGDNEQFF	TGCAGCGTTGACAGGGGTGACAATGAGCAGTTCTTC
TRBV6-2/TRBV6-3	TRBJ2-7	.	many	CASSYRTTNEQYF	TGTGCCAGCAGTTACCGGACAACGAACGAGCAGTACTTC
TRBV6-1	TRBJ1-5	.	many	CASSGGTRFQGGSNQPQHF	TGTGCCAGCAGTGGAGGGACGCGATTTCAAGGTGGGAGCAATCAGCCCCAGCATTTT
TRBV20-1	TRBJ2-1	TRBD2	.	CSANPTSGIINEQFF	TGCAGTGCTAACCCGACTAGCGGGATTATAAATGAGCAGTTCTTC
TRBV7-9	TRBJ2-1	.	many	CASSSSPLAAGNEQFF	TGTGCCAGCAGCTCCTCGCCCTTAGCGGCTGGGAATGAGCAGTTCTTC
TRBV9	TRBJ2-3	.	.	CASSVGGSSTDTQYF	TGTGCCAGCAGCGTAGGCGGGTCTAGCACAGATACGCAGTATTTT
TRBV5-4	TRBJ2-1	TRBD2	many	CASSLKLAGYNEQFF	TGTGCCAGCAGCTTAAAACTAGCGGGTTACAATGAGCAGTTCTTC